The present entry profiles one TCR beta chain with its context. PCR amplification relied on 60 Vbeta primers (plus 13 Jbeta primers). Method: immunoSEQ multiplex PCR; TCRdb's copy keeps in-frame clones and lacks some. Of around 150,000 clones in the sample, 70% to 80% were seen once. The sample belongs to a study of cytomegalovirus exposure and HLA in healthy donors. Germline V gene lookup returns CDR1 MGHDK and CDR2 SYGVNS. There are 14 residues in the CDR3. The germline V and J ends were trimmed by 1 base and 3 bases, with 9 bases remaining between them. There were likely unrecorded immune exposures, though donors were nominally healthy when sampled.

This receptor was obtained from a man aged 35 to 55 in good health and CMV-seropositive. Sequenced sample: PBMCs. V is TRBV25-1 and J is TRBJ1-2; D may be TRBD1 (5 bases). The CDR3 sequence: CASSEWGGDYGYTF. The CDR3 nucleotides read TGTGCCAGCAGTGAATGGGGCGGGGACTATGGCTACACCTTC.